This entry concerns a single T cell receptor (beta chain). Its antigen is not known. The source of the sample is a study of beta chain features in type 1 diabetes. Study-level findings and limits: Here, the possible influence of HLA type (on TCRB rearrangement) remained unresolved. The study found that naive, central memory and Treg TCRB repertoires appeared more similar in patients than in healthy donors. Shortening of TCRB CDR3s, moderate but significant, appeared in all four CD4+ subsets of Type 1 diabetes patients. Researchers cautioned that cDNA sequencing could over-represent cells with high TCR expression.

Cells sorted by CD45RO/CCR7/CD25/CD127/CD95/CD27 comprised CD4+ naive, central memory, regulatory and stem cell-like memory cells. As every portion of the isolated RNA was reverse transcribed, the sequencing read expressed TCRB transcripts. Clones were read by immunoSEQ multiplex PCR, and TCRdb kept only the in-frame ones, dropping some. The sample records more than 200,000 clones, roughly 17% being singletons. In germline, CDR1 is SQVTM, CDR2 ANQGSEA. CDR3 length: 13 amino acids. Trimming took 3 bases from V and 6 from J, leaving 14 bases between them. Sequencing was performed on naive CD4+ T cells from blood. The chain recombines TRBV29-1 with TRBJ1-2; no clear D. This TCR derives from a man between 25 and 39 years old with type 1 diabetes. DNA for the CDR3: TGCAGCGTTGAGGTACTCTCAAGGGATGGCTACACCTTC. Translation gives CSVEVLSRDGYTF.